The 24 T cell receptor beta chains below all came from one sample that was sequenced in a study of blood T cell repertoires in COVID-19. Libraries were prepared by immunoSEQ multiplex PCR; TCRdb keeps only in-frame clonotypes and omits some of them. This sample has 170,000 or so clones, with approximately 84% found just once. The sequenced sample consisted of PBMCs or T cells enriched from blood (not recorded which). Receptors originate from a woman in her forties or fifties who had recovered from COVID-19.

The V and J genes are TRBV19 and TRBJ2-7, with D perhaps matching TRBD2 (6 bases). V was pared by 4 bases and J by 4 bases, with 14 bases between. The CDR3 loop spans 14 amino acids. Germline V gene data show CDR1 as LNHDA and CDR2 as SQIVND (reference sequence). CDR3 region: CASSTAAGLYEQYF. For the CDR3, the DNA is TGTGCCAGTAGTACCGCGGCGGGACTTTACGAGCAGTACTTC.

V is TRBV6-4 and J is TRBJ2-1; tentative D call: TRBD1 (6 bases). Germline V gene data show CDR1 as MRHNA and CDR2 as SNTAGT. V dropped 2 bases and J dropped 7 bases, with 18 bases sitting between them. The CDR3 totals 16 residues. The CDR3 sequence: CASSDAAGRGSNEQFF. The CDR3 coding sequence is TGTGCCAGCAGTGACGCGGCTGGAAGGGGGAGTAATGAGCAGTTCTTC.

This chain uses TRBV28 with TRBJ2-2, with D tentatively TRBD2 (5 bases). The CDR3 is 15 residues long. V was pared by 2 bases and J by 5 bases, with 12 bases between. CDR1 and CDR2 from the germline V gene are MDHEN and SYDVKM. CDR3 loop: CASSLPGWRTGELFF. CDR3 in DNA: TGTGCCAGCAGTTTACCGGGATGGAGGACCGGGGAGCTGTTTTTT.

The genes are TRBV11-2 and TRBJ2-2; D is ambiguous. Germline loops: CDR1 SGHAT, CDR2 FQNNGV. The CDR3 sequence is 15 residues long. With 2 bases removed from V and 6 bases from J, the gap between germline ends came to 13 bases. CDR3 region: CASSLSAGWAGELFF. Here the CDR3 DNA reads TGTGCCAGCAGCTTATCGGCAGGTTGGGCCGGGGAGCTGTTTTTT.

The chain has TRBV10-3 and TRBJ2-7; possibly TRBD1 for D (6 bases). V lost 2 bases and J 3 bases, leaving 11 bases between the germline ends. The CDR3 runs 14 residues. CDR1 and CDR2 (germline): ENHRY, SYGVKD. CDR3 DNA sequence: TGTGCCATCAGTGAGGGGGGCAGGGGCTACGAGCAGTACTTC. Translation: CAISEGGRGYEQYF.

Turning to this clone: The sample contains more than one DNA sequence encoding this CDR3. The chain carries TRBV27 and TRBJ1-5; possibly TRBD1 for D (5 bases). This CDR3 comprises 14 residues. Germline values: CDR1 MNHEY, CDR2 SMNVEV (reference sequence). Trimming took off 6 bases at V and 3 bases at J, with 12 bases between the two ends. The CDR3 is CASSHRDSNQPQHF. CDR3 nucleotide sequence: TGTGCCAGCAGCCACCGGGACTCCAATCAGCCCCAGCATTTT.

In its sample, this clone was seen once. This chain joins TRBV2 and TRBJ2-5; TRBD2 might be the D (5 bases). Germline V gene lookup returns CDR1 SNHLY and CDR2 FYNNEI. The CDR3 is made up of 16 amino acids. Trimming took 2 bases from V and 2 from J, leaving 15 bases between them. DNA of the CDR3: TGTGCCAGCAGTGAAAGTCGCGGTGGGAGACAAGAGACCCAGTACTTC. It translates to CASSESRGGRQETQYF. Based on the CDR3 plus reference TRBV2 and TRBJ2-5, the full variable domain is EPEVTQTPSHQVTQMGQEVILRCVPISNHLYFYWYRQILGQKVEFLVSFYNNEISEKSEIFDDQFSVERPDGSNFTLKIRSTKLEDSAMYFCASSESRGGRQETQYFGPGTRLLVL.

The chain has TRBV10-3 and TRBJ2-5; D possibly corresponds to TRBD2 (6 bases). This CDR3 comprises 13 residues. Trimming left V 5 bases short and J 0 bases short, with 7 bases between. The germline V gene has CDR1 ENHRY and CDR2 SYGVKD. DNA of the CDR3: TGTGCCATCAGTCCTAGCGACCAAGAGACCCAGTACTTC. Protein sequence: CAISPSDQETQYF.

The chain joins TRBV2 to TRBJ1-1, with D unclear. V shed 4 bases and J shed 2 bases, with 11 bases lying between them. CDR3 size: 14 residues. Germline V gene sequence: CDR1 SNHLY, CDR2 FYNNEI. CDR3 region: CASSAASGNTEAFF. The CDR3 DNA is TGTGCCAGCAGTGCGGCTTCGGGAAACACTGAAGCTTTCTTT.

The chain has TRBV5-1 and TRBJ1-2; TRBD1 aligns across 7 bases. V trimming: 4 bases; J trimming: 4 bases; junction bases outside the gene matches: 7. CDR3 size: 14 residues. CDR1 and CDR2 (germline): SGHRS, YFSETQ. CDR3 nucleotides: TGCGCCAGCAGCCAATCGACAGGGAGCTATGGCTACACCTTC. This gives the protein CASSQSTGSYGYTF.

The chain recombines TRBV4-1 with TRBJ1-5; 9 nucleotides align to TRBD1. V was pared by 3 bases and J by 4 bases, with 4 bases of the junction left unmatched. CDR1 is MGHRA, CDR2 YSYEKL, per germline. CDR3 size: 15 residues. The CDR3 sequence is CASSQRGQGNQPQHF. CDR3 sequence (DNA): TGCGCCAGCAGCCAGAGAGGACAGGGGAATCAGCCCCAGCATTTT.

A few counts support this clone. V gene TRBV20-1 combines with J gene TRBJ1-6, with 9 bases that match TRBD1. There are 16 residues in the CDR3. With 3 bases clipped from V and 5 bases from J, the junction kept 8 bases outside the gene matches. Per the germline V gene, CDR1 is DFQATT and CDR2 is SNEGSKA (reference sequence). The CDR3 spells CSASGGTGSNNSPLHF. CDR3 sequence (DNA): TGCAGTGCTAGTGGGGGGACAGGGTCGAATAATTCACCCCTCCACTTT.

V is TRBV30 and J is TRBJ2-1; 10 nucleotides agree with TRBD2. This CDR3 has 15 amino acids. The germline V gene encodes CDR1 GTSNPN and CDR2 SVGIG (reference sequence). Unmatched junction bases numbered 9, after V lost 3 bases and J lost 7 bases. CDR3 nucleotide sequence: TGTGCCTGGAGAAGTTTCCTAGCGGGAGTTAATGAGCAGTTCTTC. Protein sequence: CAWRSFLAGVNEQFF.

V gene TRBV12-5 combines with J gene TRBJ1-1, with TRBD1 as a possible D gene (6 bases). The V gene lost 6 bases and the J gene lost 8 bases, with 13 bases spanning the gap. The CDR3 runs to 12 residues. The germline CDR1 and CDR2 sequences are LGHNT and FRNRAP. CDR3 bases: TGTGCTAGTGGCCCCAAGGGGGGGGAAGCTTTCTTT. Its translation is CASGPKGGEAFF. Full variable domain (missing parts from reference TRBV12-5 and TRBJ1-1): DARVTQTPRHKVTEMGQEVTMRCQPILGHNTVFWYRQTMMQGLELLAYFRNRAPLDDSGMPKDRFSAEMPDATLATLKIQPSEPRDSAVYFCASGPKGGEAFFGQGTRLTVV.

This sequence joins TRBV2 and TRBJ2-5, with no clear D. The CDR3 loop spans 16 amino acids. Germline lookup yields CDR1 SNHLY and CDR2 FYNNEI. Trimming took 1 base from V and 1 from J, leaving 13 bases between them. The CDR3: CASSEEVGRLQETQYF. The DNA of the CDR3 is TGTGCCAGCAGTGAAGAAGTCGGCAGGCTCCAAGAGACCCAGTACTTC.

This clone has just a few counts. The rearrangement links TRBV20-1 to TRBJ1-1; D is undetermined. The ends were cut back, 3 bases at V and 3 bases at J, with 8 bases in the middle. The length of the CDR3 is 12 residues. The germline gives CDR1 DFQATT, CDR2 SNEGSKA (reference sequence). The DNA of the CDR3 is TGCAGTGCTAGTCTACGGGACACTGAAGCTTTCTTT. Residues: CSASLRDTEAFF.

The J gene is TRBJ1-1, the V gene TRBV30, with 8 positions matching TRBD1. The CDR3 extends over 13 amino acids. Unmatched junction bases numbered 5, after V lost 3 bases and J lost 5 bases. From germline, CDR1 is GTSNPN and CDR2 SVGIG (reference sequence). The CDR3 spells CAWSRGLGTEAFF. DNA of the CDR3: TGTGCCTGGAGCAGGGGGCTTGGAACTGAAGCTTTCTTT.

In regard to this clone: At the DNA level, this CDR3 is encoded by other sequences in the same sample as well. The chain joins TRBV5-1 to TRBJ2-7, with D perhaps matching TRBD1 (6 bases). V lost 4 bases and J lost 3, with 11 bases in between. The CDR3 is 13 residues long. CDR1 and CDR2 (germline): SGHRS, YFSETQ. The DNA of the CDR3 is TGCGCCAGCAGCCCCTCACAGGGCTACGAGCAGTACTTC. Its translation: CASSPSQGYEQYF.

This chain joins TRBV6-6 and TRBJ1-2; D gene unclear. The germline CDR1 and CDR2 sequences are MNHNY and SVGAGI (reference sequence). V dropped 8 bases and J dropped 1 base, with 14 bases sitting between them. This CDR3 is built from 14 residues. The CDR3 DNA reads TGTGCCAGCGTGGAGGTCGGTGGTAACTATGGCTACACCTTC. Its translation: CASVEVGGNYGYTF.

V and J are TRBV7-9 and TRBJ2-3, with TRBD2 matching 8 bases. Losses at the gene ends were 5 bases for V and 2 bases for J; bases not matched to a gene: 9. The CDR3 contains 16 residues. Germline V gene data show CDR1 as SEHNR and CDR2 as FQNEAQ (reference sequence). CDR3 amino acids: CASSKTGTRPTDTQYF. For the CDR3, the DNA is TGTGCCAGCAGCAAAACCGGGACTAGACCCACAGATACGCAGTATTTT.

This sequence joins TRBV2 and TRBJ2-2; possibly TRBD1 for D (6 bases). Per the germline V gene, CDR1 is SNHLY and CDR2 is FYNNEI. Trimming removed 8 bases at V and 0 bases at J, with 13 bases between. The CDR3 totals 15 residues. The CDR3 bases are TGTGCCAGCCACCTTACAGGGACGAACACCGGGGAGCTGTTTTTT. Translating it yields CASHLTGTNTGELFF. Drawing the rest from reference TRBV2 and TRBJ2-2, the complete variable domain is EPEVTQTPSHQVTQMGQEVILRCVPISNHLYFYWYRQILGQKVEFLVSFYNNEISEKSEIFDDQFSVERPDGSNFTLKIRSTKLEDSAMYFCASHLTGTNTGELFFGEGSRLTVL.

This clone was recorded once. The chain has TRBV25-1 and TRBJ2-7, with D possibly being TRBD2 (6 bases). CDR1 and CDR2 (germline): MGHDK, SYGVNS. This CDR3 has 14 residues. V was clipped by 2 bases and J by 3 bases, with 11 bases between them. CDR3 in DNA: TGTGCCAGCAGTGAAGGAGGGAGAGGCTACGAGCAGTACTTC. This encodes CASSEGGRGYEQYF.

The rearrangement uses TRBV15 and TRBJ1-1; 8 bases agree with TRBD1. The germline CDR1 and CDR2 sequences are LNHNV and YYDKDF (reference sequence). The J segment lost 0 bases and the V segment lost 5 bases, leaving 8 bases of the junction unmatched. The CDR3 is 16 residues long. The CDR3 DNA sequence: TGTGCCACCAGCCCTGAGGACAGGGCCATGAACACTGAAGCTTTCTTT. Its protein is CATSPEDRAMNTEAFF. The full variable domain, rest sourced from reference TRBV15 and TRBJ1-1, is DAMVIQNPRYQVTQFGKPVTLSCSQTLNHNVMYWYQQKSSQAPKLLFHYYDKDFNNEADTPDNFQSRRPNTSFCFLDIRSPGLGDTAMYLCATSPEDRAMNTEAFFGQGTRLTVV.

The table lists this clone with a count of one. The CDR3: CASSYRGIGSPLHF. CDR3 coding DNA: TGTGCCAGCAGTTACAGGGGGATAGGATCACCCCTCCACTTT. The gene calls are TRBV6-5 and TRBJ1-6, with D possibly being TRBD1 (6 bases). CDR3 length: 14 amino acids. In germline, CDR1 is MNHEY, CDR2 SVGAGI. Trimming took off 2 bases at V and 10 bases at J, with 12 bases between the two ends.